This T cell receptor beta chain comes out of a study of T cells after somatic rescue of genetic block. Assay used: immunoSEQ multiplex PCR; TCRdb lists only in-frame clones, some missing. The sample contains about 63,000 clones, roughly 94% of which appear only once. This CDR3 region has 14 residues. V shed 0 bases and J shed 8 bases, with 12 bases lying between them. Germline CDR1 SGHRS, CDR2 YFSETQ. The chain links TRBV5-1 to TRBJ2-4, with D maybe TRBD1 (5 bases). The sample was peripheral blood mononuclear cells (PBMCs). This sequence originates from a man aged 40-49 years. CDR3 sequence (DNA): TGCGCCAGCAGCTTGGGAGCAGGGTTGGACATTCAGTACTTC. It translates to CASSLGAGLDIQYF. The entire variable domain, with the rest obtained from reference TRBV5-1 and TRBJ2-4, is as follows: KAGVTQTPRYLIKTRGQQVTLSCSPISGHRSVSWYQQTPGQGLQFLFEYFSETQRNKGNFPGRFSGRQFSNSRSEMNVSTLELGDSALYLCASSLGAGLDIQYFGAGTRLSVL.